This T cell receptor beta chain was retrieved from a study of tumor T cells in aggressive B-cell lymphoma. Germline-derived CDR1 and CDR2 are SEHNR and FQNEAQ (reference sequence). The CDR3 has 11 residues. The V segment lost 7 bases and the J segment 12 bases; nucleotides outside the gene matches: 5. Produced via immunoSEQ multiplex PCR; TCRdb's table is partial and in-frame only. In the table there are 9,500 to 10,000 clones, about 82% of which are singletons. The TCR originated in an adult with diffuse large B cell lymphoma. This sequence joins TRBV7-9 and TRBJ2-7; 11 bases align to TRBD2. What was sequenced was tumor tissue. CDR3 in amino acids: CASMTSGTMYF. For the CDR3, the DNA is TGTGCCAGCATGACTAGCGGGACGATGTACTTC.